These 16 T cell receptor beta chains came from one sample sequenced in a study of shared clonotypes between healthy human individuals. TCRdb's copy holds only in-frame clones and misses some; the assay was immunoSEQ multiplex PCR. The table includes some 740,000 clones, more than 85% detected once. Naive CD8 cells comprised CD45RO-negative, CCR7-positively selected cells, excluding terminally differentiated effector memory CD45RA+ cells. Input material: naive CD8+ T cells sorted from blood. The receptors come from a man aged 25-45 years in good health.

The V call is TRBV5-8, the J call TRBJ2-3; possible D gene TRBD2, 5 bases. The V and J ends lost 4 bases and 5 bases respectively, with 17 bases between them. Germline-derived CDR1 and CDR2 are SGHTS and YDEGEE. The length of the CDR3 is 15 residues. The CDR3 spells CASSDRVGVGDTQYF. For the CDR3, the DNA is TGTGCCAGCAGCGACCGAGTGGGAGTCGGAGATACGCAGTATTTT.

V is TRBV27 and J is TRBJ2-3; a weak D match, TRBD1 (6 bases). Looked up from germline, CDR1 is MNHEY and CDR2 is SMNVEV (reference sequence). The CDR3 extends over 17 amino acids. V was cut by 4 bases and J by 0 bases, with 17 bases left in between. The DNA for the CDR3 is TGTGCCAGCAGTTACCTACGAGGGGGTTCTAGCACAGATACGCAGTATTTT. Translated: CASSYLRGGSSTDTQYF.

This rearrangement joins TRBV4-1 to TRBJ1-5; no clear D gene. Germline V gene lookup returns CDR1 MGHRA and CDR2 YSYEKL. The CDR3 sequence is 15 residues long. The germline V and J ends were trimmed by 0 bases and 5 bases, with 11 bases remaining between them. CDR3 nucleotides: TGCGCCAGCAGCCAAGAGGAAAGGCCCGATCAGCCCCAGCATTTT. This translates into CASSQEERPDQPQHF.

This chain joins TRBV7-9 and TRBJ2-7; 10 nucleotides align to TRBD1. Trimming cost V 0 bases and J 3 bases; bases outside gene matches: 5. Germline CDR1 is SEHNR and CDR2 is FQNEAQ (reference sequence). There are 16 residues in the CDR3. CDR3 region: CASSLAQTGGFYEQYF. CDR3 sequence (DNA): TGTGCCAGCAGCTTAGCTCAGACAGGGGGCTTCTACGAGCAGTACTTC.

J is TRBJ1-1 and V is TRBV18; 12 nucleotides match TRBD1. With V trimmed by 2 bases and J by 5 bases, 15 bases remained unmatched. The germline V gene encodes CDR1 KGHSH and CDR2 LQKENI. There are 19 residues in the CDR3. The CDR3 protein is CASSPTPGTGGTGRTEAFF. The CDR3 DNA sequence: TGTGCCAGCTCACCAACACCTGGGACAGGGGGCACGGGTAGGACTGAAGCTTTCTTT.

V gene TRBV7-9 combines with J gene TRBJ2-2; 7 bases fit TRBD1. The CDR3 runs 16 residues. Trimming at V came to 5 bases and at J to 1 base, leaving 7 bases not matched to a gene. Per the germline V gene, CDR1 is SEHNR and CDR2 is FQNEAQ (reference sequence). The CDR3 DNA is TGTGCCAGCAGCCGTTTAGGGACAGAGAACACCGGGGAGCTGTTTTTT. Its protein is CASSRLGTENTGELFF. Drawing the rest from reference TRBV7-9 and TRBJ2-2, the complete variable domain is DTGVSQNPRHKITKRGQNVTFRCDPISEHNRLYWYRQTLGQGPEFLTYFQNEAQLEKSRLLSDRFSAERPKGSFSTLEIQRTEQGDSAMYLCASSRLGTENTGELFFGEGSRLTVL.

This chain joins TRBV6-1 and TRBJ2-7; D gene uncertain. CDR3 size: 14 residues. Germline assignment: CDR1 MNHNS and CDR2 SASEGT. V shed 4 bases and J shed 3 bases, with 13 bases lying between them. The CDR3 loop reads CASSGRQIDYEQYF. The DNA of the CDR3 is TGTGCCAGCAGTGGTCGGCAGATAGACTACGAGCAGTACTTC.

The V and J genes are TRBV6-1 and TRBJ2-1, with TRBD2 matching 9 bases. Trimming at V came to 4 bases and at J to 4 bases, leaving 14 bases not matched to a gene. Germline assignment: CDR1 MNHNS and CDR2 SASEGT. The CDR3 loop spans 18 amino acids. CDR3 loop: CASSGLAEEHTHYNEQFF. CDR3 DNA sequence: TGTGCCAGCAGTGGACTAGCGGAAGAACATACACATTACAATGAGCAGTTCTTC.

This chain joins TRBV19 and TRBJ2-7; possibly TRBD2 for D (5 bases). Trimming left V 2 bases short and J 5 bases short, with 13 bases between. The CDR3 loop spans 14 amino acids. CDR1 and CDR2 (germline): LNHDA, SQIVND (reference sequence). For the CDR3, the DNA is TGTGCCAGTAGTATAAAGGGAGTCGCTCACGAGCAGTACTTC. It encodes CASSIKGVAHEQYF.

This chain connects TRBV10-1 to TRBJ2-3; the match to TRBD2 covers 16 bases. Per the germline V gene, CDR1 is WNHNN and CDR2 is SYGVQD (reference sequence). This CDR3 has 18 residues. The V segment lost 3 bases and the J segment 6 bases; nucleotides outside the gene matches: 9. CDR3 protein: CASSDVPGLAGGLDTQYF. The CDR3 DNA reads TGCGCCAGCAGTGATGTCCCGGGACTAGCGGGAGGGCTCGATACGCAGTATTTT.

This clone was observed once. The CDR3 DNA reads as TGTGCCTGGGCCACGGGGGGGGCGCAGGGCTACACCTTC. Translation: CAWATGGAQGYTF. This chain uses TRBV30 with TRBJ1-2; D may be TRBD1 (6 bases). Trimming stripped 5 bases from V and 8 bases from J, with 18 bases between. The CDR3 is 13 residues long. Germline assignment: CDR1 GTSNPN and CDR2 SVGIG (reference sequence).

The V call is TRBV4-1, the J call TRBJ2-7; D remains ambiguous. Germline lookup yields CDR1 MGHRA and CDR2 YSYEKL. The V gene lost 1 base and the J gene lost 6 bases, with 10 bases spanning the gap. The CDR3 is 13 amino acids. The CDR3 loop is CASSQGPRFEQYF. The CDR3 nucleotides read TGCGCCAGCAGCCAAGGCCCGCGCTTCGAGCAGTACTTC.

The rearrangement links TRBV5-6 to TRBJ1-5, with TRBD1 as a possible D gene (6 bases). CDR1 is SGHDT, CDR2 YYEEEE, per germline. V was cut by 3 bases and J by 3 bases, with 19 bases left in between. The CDR3 length is 17 residues. CDR3 region: CASSSTRDRGSNQPQHF. The CDR3 nucleotides read TGTGCCAGCAGCTCCACCCGGGATAGGGGGTCCAATCAGCCCCAGCATTTT.

The V and J genes are TRBV7-6 and TRBJ2-4; TRBD1 is a possible D gene (5 bases). V was pared by 1 base and J by 0 bases, with 10 bases between. The V gene's germline CDR1 is SGHVS and CDR2 FNYEAQ. The CDR3 is made up of 16 amino acids. This chain's CDR3 is CASSLGQGLAKNIQYF. The CDR3 DNA is TGTGCCAGCAGCTTAGGGCAGGGATTAGCCAAAAACATTCAGTACTTC.

The chain couples TRBV27 to TRBJ2-5; the D gene is possibly TRBD1 (6 bases). CDR1 MNHEY and CDR2 SMNVEV come from the germline V gene (reference sequence). The V end lost 1 base, the J end lost 1 base, and 10 bases lay between the germline ends. The CDR3 consists of 15 residues. CDR3 nucleotide sequence: TGTGCCAGCAGTTTATGGGTGGGGGCCCAAGAGACCCAGTACTTC. Protein product: CASSLWVGAQETQYF.

This clone came up a few times. The V call is TRBV28, the J call TRBJ2-7; 10 bases are a match to TRBD1. The junction had 8 bases not matched to a gene; V was cut back by 5 bases and J by 4 bases. The CDR3 runs to 15 residues. Germline V CDR1 and CDR2: MDHEN, SYDVKM. CDR3: CASSPRQGALYEQYF. CDR3 bases: TGTGCCAGCAGTCCCCGACAGGGGGCTCTGTACGAGCAGTACTTC.